The source of this T cell receptor (beta chain) is a study of cytomegalovirus exposure and HLA in healthy donors. Study conclusions and caveats: Specificity of a few CMV-associated chains for CMV antigens was verified in vitro. Across donors, presence/absence analyses took sequencing depth to be roughly uniform.

Germline trimming cut 5 bases from V and 7 bases from J; bases unmatched to any gene: 4. Germline CDR1 reads SGHRS; CDR2 reads YFSETQ. The CDR3 extends over 14 amino acids. The PCR used 60 Vbeta and 13 Jbeta primers. Original processing methods: The count from a later analysis was about 80 million unique TCR beta chains, some 12 million of them shared. Clones were read by immunoSEQ multiplex PCR, and TCRdb kept only the in-frame ones, dropping some. The DNA gave D and trimming, while V, J and clone size come from that table. In the table there are roughly 140,000 clones, about three quarters of which are singletons. To note about this clone: Its antigen is not known.

Nominally healthy donors were sampled, though unrecorded immune exposures were likely. The chain uses TRBV5-1 and TRBJ2-7, with 15 bases that match TRBD2. The sequence derives from a male donor in good health and CMV-seronegative. The sample comprised PBMCs. Written as DNA, the CDR3 is TGCGCCAGCAGTGGACTAGCGGGAGGGTTAGAGCAGTACTTC. It translates to CASSGLAGGLEQYF.